The 25 T cell receptor beta chains reported below all come from one sample, sequenced in a study of OX40 agonist ivuxolimab in advanced cancers. The method was immunoSEQ multiplex PCR; TCRdb's version includes in-frame clones alone and lacks a portion of them. The sample has 35,000 to 45,000 clones, roughly 86% seen once; the top ten hold just over 20%. The input for sequencing was CD4+ or CD8+ T cells sorted from blood, taken in a trial of the OX40 agonist ivuxolimab. The receptors were gathered from an adult with an advanced solid tumor such as melanoma, head and neck, liver or kidney cancer.

The chain joins TRBV28 to TRBJ1-5; TRBD1 might be the D (5 bases). Germline V gene data show CDR1 as MDHEN and CDR2 as SYDVKM. The V and J ends lost 3 bases and 0 bases respectively, with 12 bases between them. The CDR3 runs to 16 residues. This chain's CDR3 is CASSLVDRFSNQPQHF. The CDR3 coding sequence is TGTGCCAGCAGTTTGGTAGACAGATTTAGCAATCAGCCCCAGCATTTT.

The chain employs TRBV14 and TRBJ2-1; maybe TRBD1 (6 bases). CDR1 is SGHDN and CDR2 is FVKESK in the germline V gene. Deletions cut 6 bases from V and 1 base from J, with 28 bases between. The CDR3 has 20 amino acids. In nucleotides, the CDR3 is TGTGCCAGCAGTCACTTCGAACAGGGTCGCCCACCCCTATCCTACAATGAGCAGTTCTTC. Encoded protein: CASSHFEQGRPPLSYNEQFF.

The table lists this clone with a count of one. The V gene is TRBV12-2, the J gene TRBJ1-3; TRBD1, the table's D call, was not compared with the DNA. TRBV12-2 is a known pseudogene. This CDR3 comprises 16 residues. The CDR3 sequence: CASRFPQGRSGNTIYF. The CDR3 bases are TGTGCAAGTCGCTTCCCTCAGGGGCGCTCTGGAAACACCATATATTTT.

This clone was picked up one time. The chain couples TRBV4-3 to TRBJ2-1; no reliable D call. In germline, CDR1 is LGHNA, CDR2 YSLEER. The CDR3 is made up of 14 amino acids. The V end lost 2 bases, the J end lost 0 bases, and 5 bases lay between the germline ends. In DNA form, the CDR3 reads TGCGCCAGCAGCCAATCGAGCTCCTACAATGAGCAGTTCTTC. It translates to CASSQSSSYNEQFF.

The J gene is TRBJ1-2, the V gene TRBV2, with a possible D match to TRBD1 (6 bases). Germline CDR1 is SNHLY and CDR2 is FYNNEI. V lost 7 bases to trimming and J lost 2 bases, with 8 bases between them. CDR3 size: 12 residues. The CDR3 spells CASIQGNYGYTF. The CDR3 DNA sequence: TGTGCCAGCATACAGGGCAACTATGGCTACACCTTC.

This clone was seen more than once but under ten times. This same CDR3 is encoded by further DNA sequences in the sample. The CDR3 region is CASSLIGGYNEQFF. CDR3 in DNA: TGTGCCAGCAGTTTAATTGGAGGATACAATGAGCAGTTCTTC. This rearrangement joins TRBV28 to TRBJ2-1; D perhaps matches TRBD2 (5 bases). The V gene's germline CDR1 is MDHEN and CDR2 SYDVKM. Trimming took 2 bases from V and 4 from J, leaving 9 bases between them. The CDR3 is 14 amino acids. Complete variable domain (other parts from reference TRBV28 and TRBJ2-1): DVKVTQSSRYLVKRTGEKVFLECVQDMDHENMFWYRQDPGLGLRLIYFSYDVKMKEKGDIPEGYSVSREKKERFSLILESASTNQTSMYLCASSLIGGYNEQFFGPGTRLTVL.

V and J are TRBV9 and TRBJ2-1; no definite D call. Germline-derived CDR1 and CDR2 are SGDLS and YYNGEE. V was shortened by 0 bases and J by 9 bases, with 7 bases between the two germline ends. The CDR3 length is 12 residues. This CDR3 reads CASSVGPTEQFF. The CDR3 region has the DNA TGTGCCAGCAGCGTAGGACCTACTGAGCAGTTCTTC.

The rearrangement uses TRBV14 and TRBJ2-6; D is undetermined. The CDR3 is made up of 15 amino acids. Trimming took off 1 base at V and 0 bases at J, with 4 bases between the two ends. Per the germline V gene, CDR1 is SGHDN and CDR2 is FVKESK. The CDR3 nucleotides read TGTGCCAGCAGCCAAGGGGTCTCTGGGGCCAACGTCCTGACTTTC. Amino acids: CASSQGVSGANVLTF.

This chain connects TRBV5-6 to TRBJ2-7; D gene ambiguous. The length of the CDR3 is 14 residues. Trimming pared 0 bases from V and 2 bases from J, leaving 9 bases between. The V gene's germline CDR1 is SGHDT and CDR2 YYEEEE. Here the CDR3 DNA reads TGTGCCAGCAGCTTGGCTATCAGTACCTACGAGCAGTACTTC. It codes for CASSLAISTYEQYF.

This clone counts as medium-sized (0.01 to 0.1%). CDR3 DNA: TGCGCCAGCAGCTCAGAGTGGTCAGGGGGCATCTATGGCTACACCTTC. It codes for CASSSEWSGGIYGYTF. V and J are TRBV5-1 and TRBJ1-2; 8 bases agree with TRBD1. V lost 3 bases and J lost 4; bases outside the gene matches: 11. CDR1 is SGHRS and CDR2 is YFSETQ in the germline V gene. CDR3 length: 16 amino acids.

V gene TRBV4-3 combines with J gene TRBJ2-2; 8 bases are shared with TRBD1. Germline assignment: CDR1 LGHNA and CDR2 YSLEER. The CDR3 runs to 15 residues. Trimming took 3 bases from V and 4 from J; bases not matched to a gene: 4. The CDR3 DNA reads as TGCGCCAGCAGCCAGGACAGGGCGGGCACCGGGGAGCTGTTTTTT. Translated, it gives CASSQDRAGTGELFF.

The CDR3 protein is CASIDRTEAFF. The CDR3 nucleotides are TGTGCCAGTATCGACAGGACTGAAGCTTTCTTT. The chain links TRBV19 to TRBJ1-1, with D possibly matching TRBD1 (6 bases). This CDR3 has 11 amino acids. V dropped 7 bases and J dropped 5 bases, with 8 bases sitting between them. CDR1 is LNHDA, CDR2 SQIVND, per germline (reference sequence).

This chain links TRBV7-9 with TRBJ2-5; D gene unclear. The germline V gene encodes CDR1 SEHNR and CDR2 FQNEAQ (reference sequence). Trimming shortened V by 2 bases and J by 0 bases, and 7 bases separated the two germline ends. There are 14 residues in the CDR3. The CDR3: CASSLLWNQETQYF. DNA of the CDR3: TGTGCCAGCAGCTTACTTTGGAACCAAGAGACCCAGTACTTC.

CDR3 nucleotide sequence: TGTGCCAGCAGCTTTCGACAGGACGGCACAGATACGCAGTATTTT. Its protein product is CASSFRQDGTDTQYF. This rearrangement joins TRBV7-6 to TRBJ2-3; TRBD1 might be the D (6 bases). Per the germline V gene, CDR1 is SGHVS and CDR2 is FNYEAQ. The V and J ends lost 3 bases and 1 base respectively, with 11 bases between them. The CDR3 length is 15 residues. The entire variable domain, with the rest obtained from reference TRBV7-6 and TRBJ2-3, is as follows: GAGVSQSPRYKVTKRGQDVALRCDPISGHVSLYWYRQALGQGPEFLTYFNYEAQQDKSGLPNDRFSAERPEGSISTLTIQRTEQRDSAMYRCASSFRQDGTDTQYFGPGTRLTVL.

In this sample, this clone turned up many times. This chain links TRBV7-6 with TRBJ1-6; 7 bases map to TRBD1. Germline CDR1 SGHVS, CDR2 FNYEAQ. V lost 4 bases to trimming and J lost 8 bases; unmatched junction nucleotides: 14. The CDR3 sequence is 17 residues long. The CDR3, as DNA: TGTGCCAGCAGCTCCACCGCCCCCTCGACAGGGCATTCACCCCTCCACTTT. It translates to CASSSTAPSTGHSPLHF.

The chain has TRBV6-1 and TRBJ1-5; 7 bases align to TRBD1. With 1 base clipped from V and 4 bases from J, the junction kept 10 bases outside the gene matches. The CDR3 has 17 amino acids. Germline CDR1 and CDR2: MNHNS and SASEGT. The CDR3 DNA reads TGTGCCAGCAGTGAAGGGCCCACGGGACAGCAAAATCAGCCCCAGCATTTT. Amino acid sequence: CASSEGPTGQQNQPQHF.

CDR3 residues: CASSLAPSRGGANVLTF. CDR3 in DNA: TGTGCCAGCAGCTTAGCCCCTTCCCGAGGTGGGGCCAACGTCCTGACTTTC. The chain has TRBV11-2 and TRBJ2-6; D remains ambiguous. CDR1 is SGHAT and CDR2 is FQNNGV in the germline V gene. The CDR3 is 17 amino acids. V shed 1 base and J shed 3 bases, with 13 bases lying between them.

V and J are TRBV7-9 and TRBJ2-7, with 7 bases that match TRBD1. The J segment lost 8 bases and the V segment lost 2 bases, leaving 18 bases of the junction unmatched. CDR3 length equals 17 residues. The V gene's germline CDR1 is SEHNR and CDR2 FQNEAQ (reference sequence). Here the CDR3 DNA reads TGTGCCAGCAGCTTACCTCTCGACAGGGCCAACCTTGAGCAGCAGTACTTC. This encodes CASSLPLDRANLEQQYF.

The J gene is TRBJ1-2, the V gene TRBV15; D call uncertain. The CDR3 runs 15 residues. The germline gives CDR1 LNHNV, CDR2 YYDKDF (reference sequence). Trimming cost V 0 bases and J 0 bases, with 8 bases left between them. CDR3 sequence: CATSRDTDTNYGYTF. CDR3 coding DNA: TGTGCCACCAGCAGAGATACCGATACTAACTATGGCTACACCTTC.

This clone occurred a few times. The rearrangement joins TRBV9 to TRBJ1-1, with D maybe TRBD1 (6 bases). V gave up 0 bases and J gave up 4 bases, with 16 bases separating them. CDR1 is SGDLS and CDR2 is YYNGEE in the germline V gene. The CDR3 sequence is 16 residues long. The CDR3 loop reads CASSVALGGGFTEAFF. DNA for the CDR3: TGTGCCAGCAGCGTAGCTCTAGGCGGGGGCTTCACTGAAGCTTTCTTT.

Comments on this clone: Other nucleotide sequences in the sample specify the same CDR3. The chain combines TRBV27 with TRBJ1-1, with D uncertain. The germline CDR1 and CDR2 sequences are MNHEY and SMNVEV (reference sequence). The length of the CDR3 is 15 residues. V lost 2 bases and J 0 bases, leaving 10 bases between the germline ends. Written as DNA, the CDR3 is TGTGCCAGCAGTTTACGGGATAGACTGAACACTGAAGCTTTCTTT. Translation: CASSLRDRLNTEAFF.

The chain links TRBV6-5 to TRBJ1-2, with 10 bases matching TRBD1. Germline lookup yields CDR1 MNHEY and CDR2 SVGAGI. V was clipped by 6 bases and J by 8 bases; unmatched bases: 9. The CDR3 has 14 residues. The CDR3 reads CASSGQGGFRGYTF. The CDR3 coding sequence is TGTGCCAGCAGCGGACAGGGGGGGTTTCGGGGCTACACCTTC.

This rearrangement joins TRBV28 to TRBJ1-1; the D is unclear. This CDR3 contains 16 residues. Germline V lookup: CDR1 MDHEN, CDR2 SYDVKM. Between the trimmed V and J ends, which lost 4 bases and 10 bases, there was a span of 25 bases. CDR3 nucleotide sequence: TGTGCCAGCAGTTCCTTAAACGTTCGGAGTGGACTGGGAGCTTTCTTT. Amino acid sequence: CASSSLNVRSGLGAFF.

The chain is built from TRBV7-6 and TRBJ2-6; D possibly corresponds to TRBD2 (6 bases). V lost 6 bases to trimming and J lost 0 bases, with 18 bases between them. CDR1 SGHVS and CDR2 FNYEAQ come from the germline V gene. The CDR3 length is 18 residues. The DNA of the CDR3 is TGTGCCAGCAGTCCCTCCGCTAGCGACCCCTCTGGGGCCAACGTCCTGACTTTC. The encoded protein is CASSPSASDPSGANVLTF.

This clone has a single count. The rearrangement uses TRBV5-1 and TRBJ2-7, with TRBD1 identical over 12 bases. J gave up 11 bases and V 3 bases, and 12 bases lay outside the gene matches. Germline CDR1 SGHRS, CDR2 YFSETQ. CDR3 length: 15 amino acids. The CDR3 region has the DNA TGCGCCAGCAGCTGGAGCCGGGACAGGGGGCGAAGCGAGTACTTC. Translating gives CASSWSRDRGRSEYF.